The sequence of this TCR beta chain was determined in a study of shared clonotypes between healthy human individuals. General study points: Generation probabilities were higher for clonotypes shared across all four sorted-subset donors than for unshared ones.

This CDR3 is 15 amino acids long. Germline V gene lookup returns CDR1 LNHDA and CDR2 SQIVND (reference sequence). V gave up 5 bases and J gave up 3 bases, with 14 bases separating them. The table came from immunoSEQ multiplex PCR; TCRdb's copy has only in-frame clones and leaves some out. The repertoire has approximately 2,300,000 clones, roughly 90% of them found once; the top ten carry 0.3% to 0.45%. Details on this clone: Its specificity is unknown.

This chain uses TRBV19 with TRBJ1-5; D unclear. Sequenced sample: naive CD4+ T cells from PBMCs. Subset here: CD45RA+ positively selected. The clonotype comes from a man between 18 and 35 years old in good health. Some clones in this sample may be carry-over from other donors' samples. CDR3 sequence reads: CASSRVGRDNQPQHF. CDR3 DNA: TGTGCCAGTAGTCGGGTCGGACGGGACAATCAGCCCCAGCATTTT.